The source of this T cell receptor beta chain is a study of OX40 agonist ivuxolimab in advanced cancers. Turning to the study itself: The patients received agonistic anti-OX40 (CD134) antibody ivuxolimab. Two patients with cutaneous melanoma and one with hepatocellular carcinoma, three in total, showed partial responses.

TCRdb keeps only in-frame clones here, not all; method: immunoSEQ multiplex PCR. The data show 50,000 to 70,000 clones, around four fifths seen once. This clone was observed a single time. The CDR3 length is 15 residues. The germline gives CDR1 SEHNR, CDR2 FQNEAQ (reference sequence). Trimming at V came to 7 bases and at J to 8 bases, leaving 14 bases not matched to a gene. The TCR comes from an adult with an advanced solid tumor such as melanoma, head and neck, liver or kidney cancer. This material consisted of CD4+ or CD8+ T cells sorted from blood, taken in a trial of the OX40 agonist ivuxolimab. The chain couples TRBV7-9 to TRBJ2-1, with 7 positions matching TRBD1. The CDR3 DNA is TGTGCCAGCACCACCGGGCAGGGGGAAACAGATGAGCAGTTCTTC. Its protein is CASTTGQGETDEQFF.